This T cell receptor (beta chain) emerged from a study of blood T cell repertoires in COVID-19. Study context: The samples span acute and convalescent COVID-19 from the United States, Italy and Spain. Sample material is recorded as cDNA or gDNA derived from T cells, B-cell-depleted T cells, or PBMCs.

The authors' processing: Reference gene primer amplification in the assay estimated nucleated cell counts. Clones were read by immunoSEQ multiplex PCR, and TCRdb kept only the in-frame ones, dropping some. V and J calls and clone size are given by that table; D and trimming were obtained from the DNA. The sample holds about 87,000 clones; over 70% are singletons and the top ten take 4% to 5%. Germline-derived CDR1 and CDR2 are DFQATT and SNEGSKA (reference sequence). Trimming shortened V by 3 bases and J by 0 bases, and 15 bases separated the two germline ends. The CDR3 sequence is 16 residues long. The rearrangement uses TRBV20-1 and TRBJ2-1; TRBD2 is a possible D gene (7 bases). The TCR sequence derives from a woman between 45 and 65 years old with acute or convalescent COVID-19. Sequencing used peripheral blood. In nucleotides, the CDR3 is TGCAGTGCTAGTTTTGGGGGGGCCTTCTCCTACAATGAGCAGTTCTTC. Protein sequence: CSASFGGAFSYNEQFF.